These T cell receptor beta chains were read from a single sample in a study of blood T cells in healthy people across ages. Using its own MiXCR run on the 5' RACE reads, TCRdb lists one record per CDR3 protein. Among hundreds of thousands of distinct CDR3 sequences listed, under 55% were seen once. Sequencing used blood. These receptors were obtained from a man between 60 and 75 years old in good health. Both conserved end residues are part of each CDR3. Fields, in order: J gene, CDR3 length, clone size, D gene, V gene, CDR3 DNA, CDR3 protein. D genes are given only for firm matches. Part of the rows lack a size; the others show once, few, many or a class for expanded clones.

j_call: TRBJ2-7
cdr3_length: 17
clone_size: NA
d_call: TRBD1
v_call: TRBV5-4
cdr3_nt: TGTGCCAGCAGCATCTTCCCCCAAGACAGGGGGTCCTACGAGCAGTACTTC
cdr3_aa: CASSIFPQDRGSYEQYF

j_call: TRBJ2-5
cdr3_length: 19
clone_size: few
d_call: TRBD2
v_call: TRBV12-3/TRBV12-4
cdr3_nt: TGTGCCAGCACTCTCTTGGGAGGCCCAGACGGGGGGGCCCCAGAGACCCAGTACTTC
cdr3_aa: CASTLLGGPDGGAPETQYF

j_call: TRBJ1-2
cdr3_length: 15
clone_size: many
d_call: NA
v_call: TRBV20-1
cdr3_nt: TGCAGTGCTAGAGATCCCCTCGGGCGGGGCTATGGCTACACCTTC
cdr3_aa: CSARDPLGRGYGYTF

j_call: TRBJ1-2
cdr3_length: 18
clone_size: few
d_call: NA
v_call: TRBV4-3
cdr3_nt: TGCGCCAGCAGCCAAGAAGCAACGGGAAGCTGGGGAAACTATGGCTACACCTTC
cdr3_aa: CASSQEATGSWGNYGYTF

j_call: TRBJ2-1
cdr3_length: 15
clone_size: few
d_call: NA
v_call: TRBV12-5
cdr3_nt: TGTGCTAGTGGTTTGGGGGTGACTAACAGAAATGAGCAGTTCTTC
cdr3_aa: CASGLGVTNRNEQFF

j_call: TRBJ2-5
cdr3_length: 12
clone_size: many
d_call: NA
v_call: TRBV29-1
cdr3_nt: TGCAGCGTTGCTTGGGGAAAAGAGACCCAGTACTTC
cdr3_aa: CSVAWGKETQYF

j_call: TRBJ2-6
cdr3_length: 16
clone_size: NA
d_call: NA
v_call: TRBV20-1
cdr3_nt: TGCAGTGCTTCCCGGGACATCAGCTCTGGGGCCAACGTCCTGACTTTC
cdr3_aa: CSASRDISSGANVLTF

j_call: TRBJ2-7
cdr3_length: 14
clone_size: NA
d_call: NA
v_call: TRBV27
cdr3_nt: TGTGCCAGCAGTTTGGGACCTCTAGCCTACGAGCAGTACTTC
cdr3_aa: CASSLGPLAYEQYF

j_call: TRBJ2-5
cdr3_length: 15
clone_size: few
d_call: NA
v_call: TRBV7-9
cdr3_nt: TGTGCCAGCAGCGCTCGACAGACAGTAGAAGAGACCCAGTACTTC
cdr3_aa: CASSARQTVEETQYF

j_call: TRBJ2-4
cdr3_length: 14
clone_size: many
d_call: NA
v_call: TRBV6-2/TRBV6-3
cdr3_nt: TGTGCCAGCAGACCAACAGGAGCCAAAAACATTCAGTACTTC
cdr3_aa: CASRPTGAKNIQYF

j_call: TRBJ1-5
cdr3_length: 14
clone_size: once
d_call: NA
v_call: TRBV12-3/TRBV12-4
cdr3_nt: TGTGCCAGCGGTCCCGCGATTAGCAATCAGCCCCAGCATTTT
cdr3_aa: CASGPAISNQPQHF

j_call: TRBJ2-6
cdr3_length: 15
clone_size: few
d_call: NA
v_call: TRBV9
cdr3_nt: TGTGCCAGCAGCGTAGAGTACTCTGGGGCCAACGTCCTGACTTTC
cdr3_aa: CASSVEYSGANVLTF

j_call: TRBJ2-7
cdr3_length: 13
clone_size: few
d_call: NA
v_call: TRBV6-1
cdr3_nt: TGTGCCAGCAAGGGTACGGGGGCCTACGAGCAGTACTTC
cdr3_aa: CASKGTGAYEQYF

j_call: TRBJ2-1
cdr3_length: 13
clone_size: once
d_call: NA
v_call: TRBV11-3
cdr3_nt: TGTGCCAGCAGCTTAGGGGAGCCCAATGAGCAGTTCTTC
cdr3_aa: CASSLGEPNEQFF

j_call: TRBJ1-4
cdr3_length: 16
clone_size: NA
d_call: TRBD1
v_call: TRBV20-1
cdr3_nt: TGCAGTGCCCAGGGACAGGGGGCGAGTCCCCTTGGAAAACTGTTTTTT
cdr3_aa: CSAQGQGASPLGKLFF

j_call: TRBJ2-5
cdr3_length: 13
clone_size: NA
d_call: NA
v_call: TRBV7-2
cdr3_nt: TGTGCCAGCAGCGCCAGAGGTATGGAGACCCAGTACTTC
cdr3_aa: CASSARGMETQYF

j_call: TRBJ2-3
cdr3_length: 15
clone_size: few
d_call: NA
v_call: TRBV6-2/TRBV6-3
cdr3_nt: TGTGCCAGCAGTTACCTCGGACCCAGCACAGATACGCAGTATTTT
cdr3_aa: CASSYLGPSTDTQYF

j_call: TRBJ2-2
cdr3_length: 12
clone_size: NA
d_call: NA
v_call: TRBV7-9
cdr3_nt: TGTGCCAGCAGCTTGGTCTCCGAGGAGCTGTTTTTT
cdr3_aa: CASSLVSEELFF

j_call: TRBJ2-6
cdr3_length: 15
clone_size: NA
d_call: TRBD1
v_call: TRBV10-3
cdr3_nt: TGTGCCATCAGCGGACAGGTTGATGGGGCCAACGTCCTGACTTTC
cdr3_aa: CAISGQVDGANVLTF

j_call: TRBJ2-1
cdr3_length: 17
clone_size: NA
d_call: NA
v_call: TRBV11-2
cdr3_nt: TGTGCCAGCAGCTTAGAATCGGGGATGGGCTCCTACAATGAGCAGTTCTTC
cdr3_aa: CASSLESGMGSYNEQFF

j_call: TRBJ1-2
cdr3_length: 15
clone_size: NA
d_call: NA
v_call: TRBV20-1
cdr3_nt: TGCAGTGCTAGAGCGCTACAGGCAGGCTCAGGCGGCTACACCTTC
cdr3_aa: CSARALQAGSGGYTF

j_call: TRBJ2-6
cdr3_length: 16
clone_size: few
d_call: NA
v_call: TRBV6-1
cdr3_nt: TGTGCCAGCAGTGGGACTCGAGGCTCTGGGGCCAACGTCCTGACTTTC
cdr3_aa: CASSGTRGSGANVLTF

j_call: TRBJ2-3
cdr3_length: 18
clone_size: once
d_call: TRBD2
v_call: TRBV27
cdr3_nt: TGTGCCAGCAGCTCAGGGATGGCTAGCGGCAAGAGCACAGATACGCAGTATTTT
cdr3_aa: CASSSGMASGKSTDTQYF

j_call: TRBJ2-4
cdr3_length: 13
clone_size: NA
d_call: TRBD1
v_call: TRBV7-3
cdr3_nt: TGTGCCAGCGGCCGGAGACAGGGGAACATTCAGTACTTC
cdr3_aa: CASGRRQGNIQYF

j_call: TRBJ2-7
cdr3_length: 15
clone_size: few
d_call: TRBD1
v_call: TRBV7-2
cdr3_nt: TGTGCCAGCAGCTTAGTACGACAGGGGGCCTACGAGCAGTACTTC
cdr3_aa: CASSLVRQGAYEQYF

j_call: TRBJ2-7
cdr3_length: 13
clone_size: NA
d_call: NA
v_call: TRBV27
cdr3_nt: TGTGCCAGCAGTTTATATGACTCCTACGAGCAGTACTTC
cdr3_aa: CASSLYDSYEQYF

j_call: TRBJ1-2
cdr3_length: 15
clone_size: NA
d_call: NA
v_call: TRBV3-1
cdr3_nt: TGTGCCAGCAGCCAAGCTAGCTCGGTGAACTATGGCTACACCTTC
cdr3_aa: CASSQASSVNYGYTF

j_call: TRBJ2-2
cdr3_length: 15
clone_size: NA
d_call: NA
v_call: TRBV5-1
cdr3_nt: TGCGCCAGCAGCTCATCGGGAAGGGAAACCGGGGAGCTGTTTTTT
cdr3_aa: CASSSSGRETGELFF

j_call: TRBJ2-1
cdr3_length: 16
clone_size: NA
d_call: NA
v_call: TRBV30
cdr3_nt: TGTGCCTGGAGTGTACCGGGCAAGAGCTCCTACAATGAGCAGTTCTTC
cdr3_aa: CAWSVPGKSSYNEQFF

j_call: TRBJ2-7
cdr3_length: 15
clone_size: NA
d_call: TRBD1
v_call: TRBV7-2
cdr3_nt: TGTGCCAGCAGCTTAGCGGCAGGGGGTATCGGCGAGCAGTACTTC
cdr3_aa: CASSLAAGGIGEQYF

j_call: TRBJ2-6
cdr3_length: 19
clone_size: few
d_call: TRBD1
v_call: TRBV19
cdr3_nt: TGTGCCAGTAGTGGACGACCGGGACAGAAAGGGTCTGGGGCCAACGTCCTGACTTTC
cdr3_aa: CASSGRPGQKGSGANVLTF

j_call: TRBJ2-6
cdr3_length: 15
clone_size: NA
d_call: TRBD1
v_call: TRBV7-2
cdr3_nt: TGTGTCAGCAGCTCAGGGGGTGTTGGGGCCAACGTCCTGACTTTC
cdr3_aa: CVSSSGGVGANVLTF

j_call: TRBJ1-4
cdr3_length: 15
clone_size: once
d_call: NA
v_call: TRBV28
cdr3_nt: TGTGCCAGCAGTTTATTGGTCGGACAGACTGAAAAACTGTTTTTT
cdr3_aa: CASSLLVGQTEKLFF

j_call: TRBJ2-3
cdr3_length: 15
clone_size: NA
d_call: NA
v_call: TRBV20-1
cdr3_nt: TGCAGTGCTGGGCTTGATGGGGGCGGGGCAGATACGCAGTATTTT
cdr3_aa: CSAGLDGGGADTQYF

j_call: TRBJ2-7
cdr3_length: 15
clone_size: few
d_call: TRBD2
v_call: TRBV20-1
cdr3_nt: TGCAGTGCTTTGGGACTAGCGGGGGACTACTACGAGCAGTACTTC
cdr3_aa: CSALGLAGDYYEQYF

j_call: TRBJ2-7
cdr3_length: 15
clone_size: NA
d_call: TRBD1
v_call: TRBV6-2/TRBV6-3
cdr3_nt: TGTGCCAGCAGTAGAGACAGGGGAGCCTCCTACGAGCAGTACTTC
cdr3_aa: CASSRDRGASYEQYF

j_call: TRBJ2-7
cdr3_length: 14
clone_size: NA
d_call: NA
v_call: TRBV20-1
cdr3_nt: TGCAGTGCAGACCATGCAGCTGGCAGCTACGAGCAGTACTTC
cdr3_aa: CSADHAAGSYEQYF

j_call: TRBJ2-7
cdr3_length: 17
clone_size: few
d_call: TRBD1
v_call: TRBV7-8
cdr3_nt: TGTGCCAGCAGCCGAATTGGGGACAGGGGGCCCTCCTACGAGCAGTACTTC
cdr3_aa: CASSRIGDRGPSYEQYF

j_call: TRBJ2-3
cdr3_length: 15
clone_size: NA
d_call: NA
v_call: TRBV9
cdr3_nt: TGTGCCAGCAGCAAACAGGTCACTAGCACAGATACGCAGTATTTT
cdr3_aa: CASSKQVTSTDTQYF

j_call: TRBJ2-7
cdr3_length: 13
clone_size: NA
d_call: NA
v_call: TRBV30
cdr3_nt: TGTGCCTGGAGTGTAGCAGGGCAATACGAGCAGTACTTC
cdr3_aa: CAWSVAGQYEQYF